These 15 T cell receptor beta chains came from one sample sequenced in a study of low-dose radiotherapy and immunotherapy resistance in tumors. It was with a constant-region primer and a V-primer adapter that TCRs were amplified over approximately 18 PCR cycles. In TCRdb, the reads were re-called with MiXCR into one record per CDR3 protein. The table has tens of thousands of distinct CDR3 sequences, approximately 10% seen once. Noted time point: before trial treatment. The material sequenced was PBMCs, taken before treatment. These receptors originate from a female donor with ovarian cancer.

There are many counts of this clonotype. This sequence joins TRBV5-1 and TRBJ2-1, with a possible D match to TRBD1 (5 bases). Per germline, CDR1 SGHRS and CDR2 YFSETQ. This CDR3 has 14 residues. The germline V and J ends were trimmed by 4 bases and 4 bases, with 12 bases remaining between them. The CDR3: CASSRSGPYNEQFF. For the CDR3, the DNA is TGCGCCAGCAGCCGATCAGGGCCGTACAATGAGCAGTTCTTC.

In this sample, this clonotype turned up many times. The chain has TRBV18 and TRBJ2-2; 7 bases agree with TRBD1. J lost 7 bases, V lost 3 bases, and 2 bases had no gene match. CDR1 KGHSH and CDR2 LQKENI come from the germline V gene. The CDR3 runs 13 residues. Here the CDR3 DNA reads TGTGCCAGCTCACCCGACAGGGTCGGGGAGCTGTTTTTT. Its translation: CASSPDRVGELFF.

Ten or more counts support this clonotype. At one boundary the junction diverges from the germline segment, which might be a read error. J is TRBJ1-5 and V is TRBV28; the D gene is possibly TRBD1 (5 bases). The CDR3 runs to 15 residues. Per germline, CDR1 MDHEN and CDR2 SYDVKM. As DNA, the CDR3 is TGTGCCAGCGCGTATTCTGACAGAGACTATCAACCCCAGCATTTT. Protein: CASAYSDRDYQPQHF.

Ten or more counts support this clonotype. This chain connects TRBV11-2 to TRBJ2-2, with 8 nucleotides matching TRBD1. Germline CDR1 SGHAT, CDR2 FQNNGV. J was trimmed by 0 bases and V by 3 bases; bases with no gene match: 3. This CDR3 is built from 16 residues. CDR3: CASSFMGQANTGELFF. The CDR3 nucleotides read TGTGCCAGCAGCTTTATGGGACAGGCGAACACCGGGGAGCTGTTTTTT.

This clonotype is deemed medium-sized. The chain is built from TRBV7-9 and TRBJ2-1; 8 bases are shared with TRBD1. The J segment lost 0 bases and the V segment lost 7 bases, leaving 8 bases of the junction unmatched. CDR3 length: 16 residues. Germline V gene lookup returns CDR1 SEHNR and CDR2 FQNEAQ (reference sequence). CDR3: CASTGGASGSYNEQFF. CDR3 in DNA: TGTGCCAGCACAGGGGGCGCGTCCGGCTCCTACAATGAGCAGTTCTTC.

Many counts were recorded for this clonotype. The V gene is TRBV20-1, the J gene TRBJ2-7, with D tentatively TRBD1 (6 bases). Germline assignment: CDR1 DFQATT and CDR2 SNEGSKA (reference sequence). Trimming shortened V by 0 bases and J by 3 bases, and 12 bases separated the two germline ends. This CDR3 is 14 amino acids long. The CDR3 DNA is TGCAGTGCTAGAGATGACAGGACGGTCTACGAGCAGTACTTC. It yields the protein CSARDDRTVYEQYF.

This clonotype was counted ten times or more. The V call is TRBV30, the J call TRBJ2-6; 7 nucleotides match TRBD1. Germline V CDR1 and CDR2: GTSNPN, SVGIG (reference sequence). V lost 0 bases and J lost 0; bases outside the gene matches: 8. The CDR3 length is 18 residues. DNA of the CDR3: TGTGCCTGGAGTGTACGGGCAGGGGGAAGCTCTGGGGCCAACGTCCTGACTTTC. This encodes CAWSVRAGGSSGANVLTF.

Many counts were recorded for this clonotype. V usage is TRBV12-5 and J usage is TRBJ2-2; D not certain. Looked up from germline, CDR1 is LGHNT and CDR2 is FRNRAP. Between the trimmed V and J ends, which lost 2 bases and 5 bases, there was a span of 18 bases. CDR3 length: 17 residues. As DNA, the CDR3 is TGTGCTAGTGGTTTGCTCCGGGCCCCTTACGGGACCGGGGAGCTGTTTTTT. It is translated as CASGLLRAPYGTGELFF.

CDR3 sequence reads: CASSPWTENTEAFF. The DNA for the CDR3 is TGTGCCAGCAGTCCCTGGACAGAGAACACTGAAGCTTTCTTT. The rearrangement joins TRBV12-3 or TRBV12-4 to TRBJ1-1; weak D call: TRBD1 (6 bases). The CDR3 covers 14 residues. Trimming took off 5 bases at V and 1 base at J, with 11 bases between the two ends.

The V call is TRBV25-1, the J call TRBJ1-1; no definite D call. Between the trimmed V and J ends, which lost 4 bases and 1 base, there was a span of 7 bases. Germline V CDR1 and CDR2: MGHDK, SYGVNS. This CDR3 has 13 amino acids. The CDR3 DNA reads TGTGCCAGCAGTGCGTGGGGGAACACTGAAGCTTTCTTT. It translates to CASSAWGNTEAFF.

V is TRBV5-1 and J is TRBJ2-5, with no clear D. Germline assignment: CDR1 SGHRS and CDR2 YFSETQ. The length of the CDR3 is 15 residues. V lost 0 bases, J lost 0 bases, and 9 bases lay in between. The CDR3 is CASSLAGGNQETQYF. In DNA, the CDR3 is TGCGCCAGCAGCTTGGCCGGTGGCAACCAAGAGACCCAGTACTTC.

This clonotype was observed many times. V and J are TRBV29-1 and TRBJ2-1; D ambiguous. This CDR3 spans 14 amino acids. CDR1 SQVTM and CDR2 ANQGSEA come from the germline V gene. The ends were cut back, 7 bases at V and 9 bases at J, with 22 bases in the middle. The CDR3 nucleotides read TGCAGCGGATTGCCGAGTAGGATCTTCGCTGAGCAGTTCTTC. It yields the protein CSGLPSRIFAEQFF.

This clonotype has a count of ten or more. The chain couples TRBV10-3 to TRBJ2-7; D might be TRBD2 (5 bases). CDR3 length: 14 residues. Germline CDR1 is ENHRY and CDR2 is SYGVKD. Trimming stripped 4 bases from V and 6 bases from J, with 16 bases between. The CDR3 DNA reads TGTGCCATCAGTGGGGCGGGTGAGCCGGGCGAGCAGTACTTC. Encoded protein: CAISGAGEPGEQYF.

The sample holds many counts of this clonotype. This chain links TRBV30 with TRBJ2-6; TRBD1 might be the D (5 bases). CDR3 length: 14 amino acids. Looked up from germline, CDR1 is GTSNPN and CDR2 is SVGIG (reference sequence). Trimming pared 3 bases from V and 1 base from J, leaving 7 bases between. The CDR3 loop reads CAWSRVSGANVLTF. The DNA of the CDR3 is TGTGCCTGGAGCAGGGTATCTGGGGCCAACGTCCTGACTTTC.

This clonotype was seen ten or more times. The gene calls are TRBV5-1 and TRBJ2-1, with a tentative D call TRBD1 (6 bases). The CDR3 extends over 15 amino acids. Germline assignment: CDR1 SGHRS and CDR2 YFSETQ. Trimming took off 0 bases at V and 6 bases at J, with 13 bases between the two ends. As DNA, the CDR3 is TGCGCCAGCAGCTTGGCTAATTTGGGGGCCAATGAGCAGTTCTTC. It specifies CASSLANLGANEQFF.